This T cell receptor (beta chain) is drawn from a study of Graves' ophthalmopathy and Graves' hyperthyroidism. The CDR3 extends over 11 amino acids. Amplification of the TCR beta CDR3 regions used RNA transcripts (as template). After a first-round RT-PCR with HTBI primers, a second-round multiplex PCR was run. TCRdb reprocessed the multiplex PCR reads via MiXCR and lists one record per CDR3 protein. The profile shows some 400,000 distinct CDR3 sequences, 18% of them singletons. This clonotype occurred many times. A junction end diverges from the germline sequence, so it may reflect a read error. The chain recombines TRBV12-3 or TRBV12-4 with TRBJ1-1; D is uncertain. The TCR was taken from a woman between 18 and 29 years old with Graves' ophthalmopathy. Sequences were obtained from peripheral blood. The CDR3 sequence: CTSSPNTEAFF. The CDR3 coding sequence is TGTACCAGCAGCCCGAACACTGAAGCTTTCTTT.